Shown below are 4 T cell receptor beta chains from a single sample sequenced in a study of identical twins. MiXCR, run by TCRdb on the 5' RACE reads, gives a single entry per CDR3 protein. Here the sample spans approximately 300,000 distinct CDR3 sequences, more than 8% being singletons. These data also formed part of another study, on yellow fever vaccine responses in identical twins.

Sequenced: CD8+ T cells sorted from blood. Source of these receptors: a woman younger than 35 in good health.

This clonotype occurred many times. V is TRBV7-9 and J is TRBJ2-7, with 9 bases matching TRBD2. The junction had 9 bases not matched to a gene; V was cut back by 1 base and J by 2 bases. From germline, CDR1 is SEHNR and CDR2 FQNEAQ (reference sequence). The CDR3 loop spans 17 amino acids. Written as DNA, the CDR3 is TGTGCCAGCAGCTTAGACCGGCGACTAGCGGAAACCTACGAGCAGTACTTC. This gives the protein CASSLDRRLAETYEQYF. Using reference TRBV7-9 and TRBJ2-7 for the parts outside the CDR3, the full variable domain is DTGVSQNPRHKITKRGQNVTFRCDPISEHNRLYWYRQTLGQGPEFLTYFQNEAQLEKSRLLSDRFSAERPKGSFSTLEIQRTEQGDSAMYLCASSLDRRLAETYEQYFGPGTRLTVT.

This clonotype appeared a single time. J is TRBJ2-1 and V is TRBV20-1; no reliable D call. V dropped 3 bases and J dropped 1 base, with 7 bases sitting between them. The CDR3 contains 13 residues. CDR1 DFQATT and CDR2 SNEGSKA come from the germline V gene (reference sequence). This CDR3 reads CSASHPSYNEQFF. CDR3 DNA: TGCAGTGCTAGTCACCCTTCCTACAATGAGCAGTTCTTC.

This clonotype was detected ten times or more. This chain links TRBV15 with TRBJ2-5, with TRBD2 matching over 10 bases. The CDR3 has 14 amino acids. The germline CDR1 and CDR2 sequences are LNHNV and YYDKDF (reference sequence). Trimming took 1 base from V and 7 from J; bases not matched to a gene: 3. The CDR3 reads CATSRGTSGGTQYF. For the CDR3, the DNA is TGTGCCACCAGCAGAGGGACTAGCGGAGGGACCCAGTACTTC.

This clonotype has ten or more counts. The gene calls are TRBV29-1 and TRBJ2-5, with D possibly matching TRBD1 (5 bases). Germline V lookup: CDR1 SQVTM, CDR2 ANQGSEA. Trimming shortened V by 1 base and J by 5 bases, and 5 bases separated the two germline ends. There are 11 residues in the CDR3. CDR3 region: CSVEGGETQYF. The CDR3 DNA reads TGCAGCGTTGAAGGGGGCGAGACCCAGTACTTC.